The clone carrying this T cell receptor (beta chain) has only one observation. What it binds is unknown. These data are taken from a study of radiotherapy plus CTLA-4 blockade in lung cancer. About the research overall: For approximately 19% of patients, objective responses occurred, and approximately 30% had disease control. Overall study results and limits: Following radiotherapy plus ipilimumab, tumor-derived TCR clones expanded in the blood.

V lost 0 bases, J lost 5 bases, and 15 bases lay in between. In germline, CDR1 is SGDLS, CDR2 YYNGEE. The CDR3 extends over 16 amino acids. Data came from immunoSEQ multiplex PCR; TCRdb stores just in-frame clones and leaves some out. The sample lists fewer than 95,000 clones; roughly 80% were seen once. The study treated chemo-refractory metastatic non-small-cell lung cancer patients with focal radiation plus ipilimumab CTLA-4 blockade. The material was peripheral blood, obtained from a patient treated with radiotherapy plus ipilimumab. The chain joins TRBV9 to TRBJ2-1; D tentatively reads TRBD1 or TRBD2 (5 bases each). This TCR was recovered from a human donor with non-small cell lung cancer who had stable disease on radiotherapy plus ipilimumab. This CDR3 reads CASSVATRGVDNEQFF. The CDR3 DNA follows: TGTGCCAGCAGCGTAGCTACGAGGGGAGTCGACAATGAGCAGTTCTTC.